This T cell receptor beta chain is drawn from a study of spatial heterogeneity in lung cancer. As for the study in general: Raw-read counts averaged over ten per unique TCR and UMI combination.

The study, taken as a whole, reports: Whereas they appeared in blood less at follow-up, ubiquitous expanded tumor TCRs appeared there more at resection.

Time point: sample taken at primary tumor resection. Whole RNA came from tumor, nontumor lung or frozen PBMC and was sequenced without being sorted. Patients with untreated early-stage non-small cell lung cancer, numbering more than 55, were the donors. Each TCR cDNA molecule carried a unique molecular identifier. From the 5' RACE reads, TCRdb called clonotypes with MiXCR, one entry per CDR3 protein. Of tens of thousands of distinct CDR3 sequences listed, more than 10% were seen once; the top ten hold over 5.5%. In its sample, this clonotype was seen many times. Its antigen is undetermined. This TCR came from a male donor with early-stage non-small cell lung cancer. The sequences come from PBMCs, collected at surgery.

In nucleotides, the CDR3 is TGTGCCAGCAGCGTGATCCCCTCCTACGAGCAGTACTTC. The encoded protein is CASSVIPSYEQYF. The chain employs TRBV9 and TRBJ2-7, with D uncertain. Trimming left V 2 bases short and J 0 bases short, with 6 bases between. CDR1 and CDR2 from the germline V gene are SGDLS and YYNGEE. CDR3 size: 13 residues.